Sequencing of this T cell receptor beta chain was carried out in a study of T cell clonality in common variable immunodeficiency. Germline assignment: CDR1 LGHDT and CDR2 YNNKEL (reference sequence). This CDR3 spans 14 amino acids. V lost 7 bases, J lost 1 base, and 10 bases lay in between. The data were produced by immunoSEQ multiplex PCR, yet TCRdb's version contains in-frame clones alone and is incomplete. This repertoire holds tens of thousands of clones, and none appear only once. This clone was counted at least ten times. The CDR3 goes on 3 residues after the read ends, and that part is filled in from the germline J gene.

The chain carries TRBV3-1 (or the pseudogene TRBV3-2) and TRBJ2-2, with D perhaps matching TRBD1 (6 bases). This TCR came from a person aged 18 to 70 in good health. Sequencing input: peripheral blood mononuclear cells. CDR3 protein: CASNTGQNTGELFF. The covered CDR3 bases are TGTGCCAGCAATACAGGGCAGAACACCGGGGAG.